A selection of T cell receptor beta chains follows, all from one sample in a study of EBV T-cell therapy then PD-1 blockade in nasopharyngeal carcinoma. Using immunoSEQ multiplex PCR, the repertoire was profiled, and TCRdb retains in-frame clones only, with some absent. The table lists some 19,000 clones, roughly 80% of them singletons. For these TCRs, the target antigens are not known. The sample here was CD8+ T cells from blood, taken at approximately day 31 from a patient whose treatment included autologous EBV-specific T cells and nivolumab. The receptor source for this set is a man aged 40-49 years with nasopharyngeal carcinoma. Each CDR3 is given with its conserved first and last residue. The order of the fields is J gene, V gene, clone size, D gene, CDR3 protein, CDR3 DNA. D genes are given only for firm matches. The size entry is marked missing in some rows and otherwise reads once, few, many or a size class.

J gene: TRBJ2-7; V gene: TRBV5-6; clone size: .; D gene: .; CDR3 protein: CASSLGGDTYEQYF; CDR3 DNA: TGTGCCAGCAGCTTGGGGGGGGACACCTACGAGCAGTACTTC
J gene: TRBJ1-5; V gene: TRBV27; clone size: .; D gene: .; CDR3 protein: CASSLVRADQPQHF; CDR3 DNA: TGTGCCAGCAGTTTGGTCAGGGCAGATCAGCCCCAGCATTTT
J gene: TRBJ2-5; V gene: TRBV7-8; clone size: .; D gene: .; CDR3 protein: CASSLEGWETQYF; CDR3 DNA: TGTGCCAGCAGCTTAGAGGGGTGGGAGACCCAGTACTTC
J gene: TRBJ1-2; V gene: TRBV9; clone size: .; D gene: TRBD1; CDR3 protein: CASSTDRGGGYTF; CDR3 DNA: TGTGCCAGCAGCACCGACAGGGGCGGGGGCTACACCTTC
J gene: TRBJ1-4; V gene: TRBV27; clone size: .; D gene: TRBD1; CDR3 protein: CASSITGGRPHEKLFF; CDR3 DNA: TGTGCCAGCAGTATCACAGGGGGGCGCCCCCATGAAAAACTGTTTTTT
J gene: TRBJ1-1; V gene: TRBV7-3; clone size: .; D gene: .; CDR3 protein: CASSLNQGTEAFF; CDR3 DNA: TGTGCCAGCAGCTTAAATCAAGGGACTGAAGCTTTCTTT
J gene: TRBJ1-1; V gene: TRBV9; clone size: .; D gene: .; CDR3 protein: CASSVGAMNTEAFF; CDR3 DNA: TGTGCCAGCAGCGTAGGCGCCATGAACACTGAAGCTTTCTTT
J gene: TRBJ2-1; V gene: TRBV5-1; clone size: .; D gene: .; CDR3 protein: CASFPGQQAYNEQFF; CDR3 DNA: TGCGCCAGCTTCCCTGGGCAGCAGGCCTACAATGAGCAGTTCTTC
J gene: TRBJ1-4; V gene: TRBV6-2/TRBV6-3; clone size: .; D gene: .; CDR3 protein: CASSYNEGEKLFF; CDR3 DNA: TGTGCCAGCAGTTACAACGAGGGGGAAAAACTGTTTTTT
J gene: TRBJ1-1; V gene: TRBV5-1; clone size: .; D gene: .; CDR3 protein: CASSSEGYTTEAFF; CDR3 DNA: TGCGCCAGCAGCTCGGAGGGGTATACCACTGAAGCTTTCTTT
J gene: TRBJ1-2; V gene: TRBV28; clone size: .; D gene: TRBD1; CDR3 protein: CASSSLTGGDYGYTF; CDR3 DNA: TGTGCCAGCAGTTCCCTGACAGGGGGCGACTATGGCTACACCTTC
J gene: TRBJ2-3; V gene: TRBV9; clone size: .; D gene: TRBD2; CDR3 protein: CASSVAGGPDTQYF; CDR3 DNA: TGTGCCAGCAGCGTTGCGGGGGGGCCGGATACGCAGTATTTT
J gene: TRBJ2-2; V gene: TRBV4-1; clone size: .; D gene: .; CDR3 protein: CASSQSFRRGQNTGELFF; CDR3 DNA: TGCGCCAGCAGCCAAAGTTTTAGAAGGGGACAGAACACCGGGGAGCTGTTTTTT
J gene: TRBJ2-1; V gene: TRBV4-3; clone size: .; D gene: .; CDR3 protein: CASSPHWSSYNEQFF; CDR3 DNA: TGCGCCAGCAGCCCTCACTGGAGCTCCTACAATGAGCAGTTCTTC
J gene: TRBJ2-4; V gene: TRBV7-9; clone size: .; D gene: .; CDR3 protein: CASSLVGRAKNIQYF; CDR3 DNA: TGTGCCAGCAGCTTAGTTGGTCGGGCCAAAAACATTCAGTACTTC
J gene: TRBJ2-7; V gene: TRBV21-1; clone size: .; D gene: .; CDR3 protein: CASRVEQVPYEQYF; CDR3 DNA: TGTGCCAGCAGGGTTGAGCAGGTTCCCTACGAGCAGTACTTC
J gene: TRBJ2-1; V gene: TRBV7-7; clone size: .; D gene: TRBD1; CDR3 protein: CASSLNQGAYNEQFF; CDR3 DNA: TGTGCCAGCTCGCTTAATCAGGGGGCCTACAATGAGCAGTTCTTC
J gene: TRBJ1-1; V gene: TRBV9; clone size: .; D gene: TRBD1; CDR3 protein: CASGQGWATEAFF; CDR3 DNA: TGTGCCAGCGGACAGGGTTGGGCCACTGAAGCTTTCTTT
J gene: TRBJ1-2; V gene: TRBV2; clone size: .; D gene: .; CDR3 protein: CASSDRAAGRDYGYTF; CDR3 DNA: TGTGCCAGCAGTGACAGGGCGGCAGGGCGTGACTATGGCTACACCTTC
J gene: TRBJ1-1; V gene: TRBV7-8; clone size: once; D gene: TRBD1; CDR3 protein: CASSPGQGGVNTEAFF; CDR3 DNA: TGTGCCAGCAGCCCGGGACAGGGCGGAGTTAACACTGAAGCTTTCTTT
J gene: TRBJ2-1; V gene: TRBV6-5; clone size: .; D gene: .; CDR3 protein: CASSYAFGVGDEQFF; CDR3 DNA: TGTGCCAGCAGTTACGCGTTCGGGGTTGGCGATGAGCAGTTCTTC
J gene: TRBJ1-2; V gene: TRBV14; clone size: .; D gene: .; CDR3 protein: CASSQDRGRALYSVYGYTF; CDR3 DNA: TGTGCCAGCAGCCAAGATCGCGGCAGAGCCCTATACTCCGTCTATGGCTACACCTTC
J gene: TRBJ1-1; V gene: TRBV7-2; clone size: .; D gene: TRBD1; CDR3 protein: CASSRRQGVMNTEAFF; CDR3 DNA: TGTGCCAGCAGCCGGCGACAGGGCGTCATGAACACTGAAGCTTTCTTT
J gene: TRBJ1-1; V gene: TRBV29-1; clone size: once; D gene: TRBD1; CDR3 protein: CSVPPAPRTTGHDTEAFF; CDR3 DNA: TGCAGCGTCCCTCCCGCCCCCCGAACGACAGGGCACGACACTGAAGCTTTCTTT
J gene: TRBJ1-2; V gene: TRBV9; clone size: few; D gene: .; CDR3 protein: CASSVAREPRGGYTF; CDR3 DNA: TGTGCCAGCAGCGTCGCTAGGGAGCCACGGGGAGGCTACACCTTC
J gene: TRBJ1-6; V gene: TRBV27; clone size: .; D gene: .; CDR3 protein: CASLDVQGPYNSPLHF; CDR3 DNA: TGTGCCAGCCTGGACGTACAGGGCCCCTATAATTCACCCCTCCACTTT
J gene: TRBJ2-7; V gene: TRBV15; clone size: .; D gene: .; CDR3 protein: CATSRGLTYEQYF; CDR3 DNA: TGTGCCACCAGCAGAGGCTTAACCTACGAGCAGTACTTC
J gene: TRBJ1-1; V gene: TRBV6-4; clone size: few; D gene: .; CDR3 protein: CASSHEGGNTEAFF; CDR3 DNA: TGTGCCAGCAGTCATGAGGGAGGGAACACTGAAGCTTTCTTT
J gene: TRBJ1-4; V gene: TRBV4-1; clone size: .; D gene: TRBD1; CDR3 protein: CASSHQPGGDEKLFF; CDR3 DNA: TGCGCCAGCAGCCATCAGCCAGGGGGGGATGAAAAACTGTTTTTT
J gene: TRBJ2-7; V gene: TRBV7-2; clone size: .; D gene: TRBD1; CDR3 protein: CASSLGDRGYEQYF; CDR3 DNA: TGTGCCAGCAGCTTAGGGGACAGGGGTTACGAGCAGTACTTC
J gene: TRBJ1-2; V gene: TRBV12-3/TRBV12-4; clone size: once; D gene: .; CDR3 protein: CASSPGLYGYTF; CDR3 DNA: TGTGCCAGCAGTCCGGGGCTCTATGGCTACACCTTC
J gene: TRBJ1-6; V gene: TRBV4-3; clone size: once; D gene: TRBD1; CDR3 protein: CASSQGTGPRGPLHF; CDR3 DNA: TGCGCCAGCAGCCAAGGGACAGGGCCTAGGGGACCCCTCCACTTT
J gene: TRBJ2-7; V gene: TRBV4-3; clone size: .; D gene: .; CDR3 protein: CASSQVLGVGYYEQYF; CDR3 DNA: TGCGCCAGCAGCCAAGTCTTGGGGGTAGGATACTACGAGCAGTACTTC
J gene: TRBJ1-1; V gene: TRBV12-3/TRBV12-4; clone size: .; D gene: .; CDR3 protein: CASTNRDGTEAFF; CDR3 DNA: TGTGCCAGCACAAACAGGGACGGCACTGAAGCTTTCTTT
J gene: TRBJ1-5; V gene: TRBV19; clone size: .; D gene: .; CDR3 protein: CASSIIETASQPQHF; CDR3 DNA: TGTGCCAGTAGTATAATTGAGACAGCCAGTCAGCCCCAGCATTTT
J gene: TRBJ2-3; V gene: TRBV5-1; clone size: once; D gene: .; CDR3 protein: CASSSYRGGTDTQYF; CDR3 DNA: TGCGCCAGCAGCTCCTACCGGGGCGGCACAGATACGCAGTATTTT
J gene: TRBJ2-3; V gene: TRBV6-5; clone size: .; D gene: .; CDR3 protein: CASSRGGADTQYF; CDR3 DNA: TGTGCCAGCAGTAGGGGGGGGGCAGATACGCAGTATTTT
J gene: TRBJ1-1; V gene: TRBV6-2/TRBV6-3; clone size: .; D gene: .; CDR3 protein: CASSYDENTEAFF; CDR3 DNA: TGTGCCAGCAGTTACGACGAGAACACTGAAGCTTTCTTT
J gene: TRBJ2-1; V gene: TRBV4-1; clone size: few; D gene: TRBD1; CDR3 protein: CASSPAQGGYNEQFF; CDR3 DNA: TGCGCCAGCAGCCCGGCACAGGGGGGCTACAATGAGCAGTTCTTC
J gene: TRBJ2-3; V gene: TRBV3-1/TRBV3-2; clone size: .; D gene: .; CDR3 protein: CASSQSRRATTDTQYF; CDR3 DNA: TGTGCCAGCAGCCAGAGCAGGAGGGCTACCACAGATACGCAGTATTTT